A single sample is the source of the 8 T cell receptor beta chains below, sequenced in a study of metastatic and nonmetastatic thyroid tumors. TCRdb re-analyzed the PCR reads using MiXCR. The sample yields approximately 16,000 clones, 30% to 40% seen once. Thyroid surgery had not been preceded by any treatment in any patient. Sequencing used tumor tissue. The receptors shown here come from a female donor with papillary thyroid cancer or a benign thyroid nodule (not recorded which). Some clones in this sample may be carry-over from other donors' samples.

The V gene is TRBV20-1, the J gene TRBJ2-2; D is unclear. This CDR3 contains 16 residues. The V and J ends lost 6 bases and 2 bases respectively, with 19 bases between them. The germline CDR1 and CDR2 sequences are DFQATT and SNEGSKA (reference sequence). The CDR3 loop is CSATPDRSVNTGELFF. CDR3 DNA: TGCAGTGCCACCCCGGACCGATCTGTAAACACCGGGGAGCTGTTTTTT.

This clone was counted only a few times. The gene calls are TRBV6-1 and TRBJ1-6; maybe TRBD1 (6 bases). Between the trimmed V and J ends, which lost 6 bases and 7 bases, there was a span of 10 bases. Per germline, CDR1 MNHNS and CDR2 SASEGT. The CDR3 covers 13 residues. CDR3 sequence reads: CASRTGPNSPLHF. The CDR3 DNA is TGTGCCAGCAGGACAGGTCCGAATTCACCCCTCCACTTT.

This clone has at least ten counts. This chain uses TRBV27 with TRBJ2-2, with 8 positions matching TRBD1. Germline V lookup: CDR1 MNHEY, CDR2 SMNVEV (reference sequence). Trimming took 6 bases from V and 5 from J; bases not matched to a gene: 8. The CDR3 runs to 15 residues. CDR3 sequence (DNA): TGTGCCAGCAGAGTCAGGGGGCAGGGTACCGGGGAGCTGTTTTTT. It codes for CASRVRGQGTGELFF.

This chain links TRBV20-1 with TRBJ1-3; the D gene is possibly TRBD1 (5 bases). The CDR3 totals 16 residues. The V end lost 2 bases, the J end lost 0 bases, and 14 bases lay between the germline ends. Germline V lookup: CDR1 DFQATT, CDR2 SNEGSKA (reference sequence). CDR3 bases: TGCAGTGCTAGATCCGGAGGGGCCATCTCTGGAAACACCATATATTTT. As protein: CSARSGGAISGNTIYF.

V gene TRBV19 combines with J gene TRBJ1-2, with 7 positions matching TRBD1. Germline V gene lookup returns CDR1 LNHDA and CDR2 SQIVND (reference sequence). This CDR3 contains 14 residues. Trimming took 5 bases from V and 2 from J; bases not matched to a gene: 5. The CDR3 protein is CASSWRQGNYGYTF. CDR3 sequence (DNA): TGTGCCAGTAGTTGGAGACAGGGAAACTATGGCTACACCTTC. The entire variable domain, with the rest obtained from reference TRBV19 and TRBJ1-2, is as follows: DGGITQSPKYLFRKEGQNVTLSCEQNLNHDAMYWYRQDPGQGLRLIYYSQIVNDFQKGDIAEGYSVSREKKESFPLTVTSAQKNPTAFYLCASSWRQGNYGYTFGSGTRLTVV.

The chain links TRBV6-1 to TRBJ1-2; possible D gene TRBD1, 5 bases. Germline V gene sequence: CDR1 MNHNS, CDR2 SASEGT. V gave up 2 bases and J gave up 5 bases, with 6 bases separating them. CDR3 length: 12 amino acids. CDR3 amino acids: CASSERGYGYTF. CDR3 DNA sequence: TGTGCCAGCAGTGAAAGGGGTTATGGCTACACCTTC.

This clone ranks as medium-sized (0.01 to 0.1%). The V and J genes are TRBV9 and TRBJ1-3; unclear D gene. Germline V gives CDR1 SGDLS, CDR2 YYNGEE. The length of the CDR3 is 16 residues. Trimming shortened V by 5 bases and J by 4 bases, and 19 bases separated the two germline ends. The CDR3 bases are TGTGCCAGCAGTCACCCAAGGGAGGGATCAGGAAACACCATATATTTT. Translating it yields CASSHPREGSGNTIYF. The variable domain in full, completed from reference TRBV9 and TRBJ1-3, reads DSGVTQTPKHLITATGQRVTLRCSPRSGDLSVYWYQQSLDQGLQFLIQYYNGEERAKGNILERFSAQQFPDLHSELNLSSLELGDSALYFCASSHPREGSGNTIYFGEGSWLTVV.

This clone is deemed medium-sized. The rearrangement links TRBV19 to TRBJ1-3, with D possibly being TRBD1 (6 bases). Germline loops: CDR1 LNHDA, CDR2 SQIVND (reference sequence). This CDR3 region has 16 residues. V gave up 6 bases and J gave up 0 bases, with 15 bases separating them. The CDR3 sequence is CASRGSGTSSGNTIYF. The CDR3 DNA sequence: TGTGCCAGTAGAGGCTCCGGGACAAGCTCTGGAAACACCATATATTTT. The variable domain in full, completed from reference TRBV19 and TRBJ1-3, reads DGGITQSPKYLFRKEGQNVTLSCEQNLNHDAMYWYRQDPGQGLRLIYYSQIVNDFQKGDIAEGYSVSREKKESFPLTVTSAQKNPTAFYLCASRGSGTSSGNTIYFGEGSWLTVV.